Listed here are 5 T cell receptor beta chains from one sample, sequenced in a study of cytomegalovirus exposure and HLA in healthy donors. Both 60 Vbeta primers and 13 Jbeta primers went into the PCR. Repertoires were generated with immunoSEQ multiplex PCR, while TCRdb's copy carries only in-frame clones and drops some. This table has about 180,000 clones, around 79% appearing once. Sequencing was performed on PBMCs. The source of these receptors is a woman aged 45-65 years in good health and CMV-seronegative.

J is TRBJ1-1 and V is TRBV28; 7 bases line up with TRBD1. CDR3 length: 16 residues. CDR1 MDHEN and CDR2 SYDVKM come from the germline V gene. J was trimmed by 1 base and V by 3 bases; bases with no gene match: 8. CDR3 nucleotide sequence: TGTGCCAGCAGTTTCGGGGTTCGACAGGGGAACACTGAAGCTTTCTTT. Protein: CASSFGVRQGNTEAFF. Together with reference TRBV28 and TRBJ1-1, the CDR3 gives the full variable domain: DVKVTQSSRYLVKRTGEKVFLECVQDMDHENMFWYRQDPGLGLRLIYFSYDVKMKEKGDIPEGYSVSREKKERFSLILESASTNQTSMYLCASSFGVRQGNTEAFFGQGTRLTVV.

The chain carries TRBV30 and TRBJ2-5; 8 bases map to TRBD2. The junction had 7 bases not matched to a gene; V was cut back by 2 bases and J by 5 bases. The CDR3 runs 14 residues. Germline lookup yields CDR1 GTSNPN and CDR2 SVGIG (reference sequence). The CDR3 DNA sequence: TGTGCCTGGAGTCCCGGGGGGGCGGTGGAGACCCAGTACTTC. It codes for CAWSPGGAVETQYF.

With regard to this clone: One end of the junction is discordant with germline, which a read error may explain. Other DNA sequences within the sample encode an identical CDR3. CDR3 amino acids: CASSLLGQGALGTQYF. The DNA for the CDR3 is TGTGCCAGCAGCTTACTAGGCCAGGGGGCGCTTGGTACGCAGTACTTT. The chain recombines TRBV7-9 with TRBJ2-3; 8 bases align to TRBD1. There are 16 residues in the CDR3. In germline, CDR1 is SEHNR, CDR2 FQNEAQ (reference sequence).

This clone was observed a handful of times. This CDR3 reads CASSLEPTSSYEQYF. The CDR3, as DNA: TGTGCCAGCAGCTTAGAACCGACTAGCTCCTACGAGCAGTACTTC. V is TRBV7-6 and J is TRBJ2-7; D is perhaps TRBD2 (6 bases). Germline V lookup: CDR1 SGHVS, CDR2 FNYEAQ. CDR3 length equals 15 residues. V was shortened by 1 base and J by 0 bases, with 10 bases between the two germline ends.

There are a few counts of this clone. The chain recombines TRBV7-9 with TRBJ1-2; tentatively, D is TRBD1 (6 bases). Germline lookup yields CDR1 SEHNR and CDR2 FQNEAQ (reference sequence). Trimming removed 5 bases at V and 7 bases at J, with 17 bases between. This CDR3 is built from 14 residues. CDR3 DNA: TGTGCCAGCAGCCCAAGACAGGTTGGGGGTGGCTACACCTTC. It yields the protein CASSPRQVGGGYTF.